This T cell receptor (beta chain) was recovered during a study of T cell repertoires in cytomegalovirus infection. This clonotype was counted at least ten times. Its target is not known. One entry per CDR3 protein results from TCRdb running MiXCR on the reads. The sample yields 510,000 or so distinct CDR3 sequences, 26% seen once. The CDR3 contains 14 residues. V shed 1 base and J shed 0 bases, with 5 bases lying between them. Study observations and caveats: Dominant in the ex vivo response were TCR beta clonotypes restricted by HLA-C and specific for CMV.

Sequencing was done on a sample of PBMCs. The receptor comes from a human donor in good health (CMV status not recorded). Some clones in this sample may be carry-over from other donors' samples. The gene calls are TRBV12-3 or TRBV12-4 and TRBJ2-3, with unresolved D. CDR3 in amino acids: CASSLDPSTDTQYF. The CDR3 DNA follows: TGTGCCAGCAGTTTAGATCCCAGCACAGATACGCAGTATTTT.